The clone carrying this T cell receptor (beta chain) appeared a single time. The data stem from a study of T cell clones after liver transplantation. About the research overall: Samples came from ITN030ST, which attempted immunosuppression withdrawal within 2 years of liver transplantation.

Trimming shortened V by 0 bases and J by 1 base, and 6 bases separated the two germline ends. Germline CDR1 MNHNY, CDR2 SVGAGI (reference sequence). This CDR3 is 14 amino acids long. Libraries were prepared by immunoSEQ multiplex PCR; TCRdb keeps only in-frame clonotypes and omits some of them. This repertoire shows 50,000 to 60,000 clones, over 60% found once; its top ten account for 8% to 10%. The receptor was derived from a human patient who received a liver transplant. The T cells may come from the graft donor. The material was CD4+ T cells from blood, obtained at the 22-month timepoint. V gene TRBV6-6 combines with J gene TRBJ1-1, with no clear D. The CDR3 nucleotides read TGTGCCAGCAGTTACTCCACAGCGAACACTGAAGCTTTCTTT. This sequence encodes CASSYSTANTEAFF.